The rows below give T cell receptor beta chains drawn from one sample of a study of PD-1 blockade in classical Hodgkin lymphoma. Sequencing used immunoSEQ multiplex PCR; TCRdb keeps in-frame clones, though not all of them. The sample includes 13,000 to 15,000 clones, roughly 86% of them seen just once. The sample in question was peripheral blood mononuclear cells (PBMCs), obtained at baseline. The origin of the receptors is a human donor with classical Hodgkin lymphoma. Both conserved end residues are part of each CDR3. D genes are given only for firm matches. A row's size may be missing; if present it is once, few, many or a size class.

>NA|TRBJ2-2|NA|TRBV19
CASMLGGTNTGELFF
TGTGCCAGTATGCTAGGGGGGACAAACACCGGGGAGCTGTTTTTT
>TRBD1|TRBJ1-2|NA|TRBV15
CATSRGQGSYGYTF
TGTGCCACCAGCAGAGGACAGGGGTCCTATGGCTACACCTTC
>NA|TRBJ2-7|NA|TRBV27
CASSRASGPGEQYF
TGTGCCAGCAGTAGGGCCTCGGGACCGGGCGAGCAGTACTTC
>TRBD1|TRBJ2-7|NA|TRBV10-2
CASRGTGGAEQYF
TGCGCCAGCAGGGGAACAGGGGGCGCCGAGCAGTACTTC
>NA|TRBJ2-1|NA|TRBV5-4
CASSLLASSIGNEQFF
TGTGCCAGCAGCTTGCTAGCCTCCTCCATAGGTAATGAGCAGTTCTTC
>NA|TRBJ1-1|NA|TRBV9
CASSVGQRGEAFF
TGTGCCAGCAGCGTAGGACAGAGGGGAGAAGCTTTCTTT
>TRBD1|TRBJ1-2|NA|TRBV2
CASSGTGRVYGYTF
TGTGCCAGCAGTGGGACAGGGAGAGTCTATGGCTACACCTTC
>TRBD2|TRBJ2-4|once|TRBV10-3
CAISLTGGGNIQYF
TGTGCCATCAGTTTGACGGGAGGTGGAAACATTCAGTACTTC
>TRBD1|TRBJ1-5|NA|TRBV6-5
CASSHGTGINQPQHF
TGTGCCAGCAGTCACGGGACAGGGATCAATCAGCCCCAGCATTTT
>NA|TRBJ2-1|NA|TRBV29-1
CSFKGSPFNEQFF
TGCAGCTTCAAGGGTTCCCCCTTCAATGAGCAGTTCTTC
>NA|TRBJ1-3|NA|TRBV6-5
CASSYSLGAGNTIYF
TGTGCCAGCAGTTACTCCTTGGGAGCTGGAAACACCATATATTTT
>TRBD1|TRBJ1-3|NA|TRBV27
CASRSLQGDGNTIYF
TGTGCCAGCAGATCTTTACAGGGGGACGGAAACACCATATATTTT
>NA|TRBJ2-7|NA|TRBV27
CASSPGYEQYF
TGTGCCAGCAGCCCCGGCTACGAGCAGTACTTC
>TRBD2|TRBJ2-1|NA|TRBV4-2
CASSPRRGGAVQFF
TGTGCCAGCAGCCCCCGCCGGGGAGGGGCCGTGCAGTTCTTC
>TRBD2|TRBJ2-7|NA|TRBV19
CASSIGPSGTYEQYF
TGTGCCAGTAGTATAGGGCCTAGCGGGACTTACGAGCAGTACTTC
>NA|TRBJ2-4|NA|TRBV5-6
CASSLGIFIQYF
TGTGCCAGCAGCTTGGGGATTTTTATTCAGTACTTC
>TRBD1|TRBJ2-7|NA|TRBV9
CASSVGQGPSYEQYF
TGTGCCAGCAGCGTAGGACAGGGGCCCTCCTACGAGCAGTACTTC
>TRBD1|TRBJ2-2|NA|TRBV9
CASSFDRGTGELFF
TGTGCCAGCAGCTTTGACAGGGGGACCGGGGAGCTGTTTTTT
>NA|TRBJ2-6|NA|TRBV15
CATSRGLQLASGANVLTF
TGTGCCACCAGCAGGGGACTGCAATTGGCCTCTGGGGCCAACGTCCTGACTTTC
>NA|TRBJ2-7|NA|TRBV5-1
CASSLDYEQYF
TGCGCCAGCAGCTTGGACTACGAGCAGTACTTC
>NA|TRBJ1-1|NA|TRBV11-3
CASSQEHGEAFF
TGTGCCAGCAGCCAAGAACATGGTGAAGCTTTCTTT
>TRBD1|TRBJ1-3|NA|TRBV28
CASSPPGRQGTPGNTIYF
TGTGCCAGCAGTCCACCCGGTCGACAGGGCACCCCTGGAAACACCATATATTTT
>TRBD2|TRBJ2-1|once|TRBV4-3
CASSQETSGFRDNEQFF
TGCGCCAGCAGCCAAGAGACTAGCGGGTTCCGGGACAATGAGCAGTTCTTC
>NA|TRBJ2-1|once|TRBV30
CASTGRFRHEQFF
TGTGCCTCGACGGGACGCTTTAGGCATGAGCAGTTCTTC
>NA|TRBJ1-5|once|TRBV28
CASSPWLISTRDQPQHF
TGTGCCAGCAGCCCCTGGTTGATTTCTACCAGGGATCAGCCCCAGCATTTT
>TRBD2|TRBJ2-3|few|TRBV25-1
CASSDLAGFQDTQYF
TGTGCCAGCAGTGATCTAGCGGGCTTTCAAGATACGCAGTATTTT
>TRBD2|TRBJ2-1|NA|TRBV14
CASSHSSGHRVNEQFF
TGTGCCAGCAGCCATTCTAGCGGACATCGGGTCAATGAGCAGTTCTTC
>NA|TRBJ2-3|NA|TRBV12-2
CASRWGLAALSTDTQYF
TGTGCAAGTCGCTGGGGACTAGCGGCCTTAAGCACAGATACGCAGTATTTT
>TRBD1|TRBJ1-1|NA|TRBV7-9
CASSPPTGHTEAFF
TGTGCCAGCAGCCCTCCGACAGGGCACACTGAAGCTTTCTTT
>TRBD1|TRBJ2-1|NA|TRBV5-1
CASSFEAGGLYNEQFF
TGCGCCAGCAGCTTTGAAGCAGGGGGCCTCTACAATGAGCAGTTCTTC
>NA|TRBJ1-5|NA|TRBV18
CASSPNAANQPQHF
TGTGCCAGCTCACCTAACGCCGCTAATCAGCCCCAGCATTTT
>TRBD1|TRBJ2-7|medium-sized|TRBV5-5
CASSPGTGFYEQYF
TGTGCCAGCAGCCCGGGGACAGGGTTCTACGAGCAGTACTTC
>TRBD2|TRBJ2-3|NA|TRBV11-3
CASSFGTSGLTDTQYF
TGTGCCAGCAGCTTCGGAACTAGCGGACTCACAGATACGCAGTATTTT
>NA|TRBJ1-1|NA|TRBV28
CASSLLSRISFF
TGTGCCAGCAGTTTATTGAGCCGGATATCTTTCTTT
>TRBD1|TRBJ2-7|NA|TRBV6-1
CASSARQGWEQYF
TGTGCCAGCAGTGCCCGACAGGGCTGGGAGCAGTACTTC
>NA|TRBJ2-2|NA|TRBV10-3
CAIKWSADTGELFF
TGTGCCATCAAGTGGAGCGCTGACACCGGGGAGCTGTTTTTT
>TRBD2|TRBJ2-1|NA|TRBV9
CASSVDDMGLAGEIEQFF
TGTGCCAGCAGCGTAGATGATATGGGATTAGCGGGAGAGATTGAGCAGTTCTTC
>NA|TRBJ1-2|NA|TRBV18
CASSSYRVNYGYTF
TGTGCCAGCTCATCTTACAGGGTAAACTATGGCTACACCTTC
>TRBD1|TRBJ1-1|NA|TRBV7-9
CASRQGAEAFF
TGTGCCAGCAGGCAGGGGGCTGAAGCTTTCTTT
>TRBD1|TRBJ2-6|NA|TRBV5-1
CASSLGGGAAGANVLTF
TGCGCCAGCAGCTTGGGAGGGGGCGCCGCTGGGGCCAACGTCCTGACTTTC
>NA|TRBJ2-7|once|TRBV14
CASSQVPRNLIYEQYF
TGTGCCAGCAGCCAAGTGCCGCGGAACCTTATCTACGAGCAGTACTTC
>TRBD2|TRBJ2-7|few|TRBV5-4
CASSPRDSGNPLEQYF
TGTGCCAGCAGCCCCCGAGATAGCGGGAACCCCCTCGAGCAGTACTTC
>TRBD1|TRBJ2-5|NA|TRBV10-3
CAGQGDKGTQYF
TGTGCCGGACAGGGCGACAAGGGGACCCAGTACTTC
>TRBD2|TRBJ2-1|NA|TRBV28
CASSPGLAAYNEQFF
TGTGCCAGCAGTCCGGGACTAGCGGCCTACAATGAGCAGTTCTTC
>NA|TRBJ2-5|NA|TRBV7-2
CASSLGTQYF
TGTGCCAGCAGCTTAGGGACCCAGTACTTC
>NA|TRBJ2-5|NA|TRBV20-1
CSARLWETQYF
TGCAGTGCTAGACTTTGGGAGACCCAGTACTTC
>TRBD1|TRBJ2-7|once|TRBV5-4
CASSLWTGYAYEQYF
TGTGCCAGCAGCTTATGGACAGGGTATGCATACGAGCAGTACTTC
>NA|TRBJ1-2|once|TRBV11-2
CASSSGGGGYGYTF
TGTGCCAGCAGCTCCGGTGGTGGCGGCTATGGCTACACCTTC